The sample holds a few counts of the clone carrying this T cell receptor beta chain. In the study's own analysis: Using the CDR3 differences seen across clinicopathological groups, the authors built a distant-metastasis classifier for papillary thyroid cancer, which was meant to discriminate distant-metastatic patients. TCRdb re-called the PCR reads via MiXCR. For this entry, the V and J calls and clone size follow TCRdb and not the study's own pipeline. The sample comprises 30,000 to 40,000 clones, 35% to 40% of which are singletons, and over 20% rests with the top ten. Germline trimming cut 6 bases from V and 2 bases from J; bases unmatched to any gene: 5. The CDR3 runs 15 residues. All patients were untreated before thyroid surgery. This sample was taken from a study of metastatic and nonmetastatic thyroid tumors. Looking at the study overall: Repertoires were compared across blood and tumor or nodule tissue from malignant and benign thyroid patients.

The material sequenced was tumor tissue. The receptor was isolated from a female donor with papillary thyroid cancer or a benign thyroid nodule (not recorded which). Some clones in this sample may be carry-over from other donors' samples. The chain combines TRBV12-3 or TRBV12-4 with TRBJ2-2, with 8 bases matching TRBD1. The CDR3: CASSRQGLNTGELFF. CDR3 nucleotide sequence: TGTGCCAGCAGCAGACAGGGGCTAAACACCGGGGAGCTGTTTTTT.